This TCR beta chain was recorded in a study of monozygotic twins with inflammatory bowel disease. Notes on the study in general: Support was lacking for any single strong IBD-associated signal or clonotype.

Comments on this clonotype: No antigen is known for it.

Eight separate reactions per sample served to make cDNA. After re-calling the 5' RACE reads, TCRdb lists one entry per CDR3 protein, DNA absent. The sample yields some 400,000 distinct CDR3 sequences, of which the top ten take up roughly 2.2%. This CDR3 spans 11 amino acids. Germline assignment: CDR1 MNHEY and CDR2 SVGEGT. The specimen sequenced was blood. The receptor was derived from a human donor with ulcerative colitis or Crohn's disease, or a healthy co-twin of an affected twin (not recorded which). The rearrangement joins TRBV6-2 or TRBV6-3 to TRBJ2-2. CDR3 loop: CASSRPGELFF.